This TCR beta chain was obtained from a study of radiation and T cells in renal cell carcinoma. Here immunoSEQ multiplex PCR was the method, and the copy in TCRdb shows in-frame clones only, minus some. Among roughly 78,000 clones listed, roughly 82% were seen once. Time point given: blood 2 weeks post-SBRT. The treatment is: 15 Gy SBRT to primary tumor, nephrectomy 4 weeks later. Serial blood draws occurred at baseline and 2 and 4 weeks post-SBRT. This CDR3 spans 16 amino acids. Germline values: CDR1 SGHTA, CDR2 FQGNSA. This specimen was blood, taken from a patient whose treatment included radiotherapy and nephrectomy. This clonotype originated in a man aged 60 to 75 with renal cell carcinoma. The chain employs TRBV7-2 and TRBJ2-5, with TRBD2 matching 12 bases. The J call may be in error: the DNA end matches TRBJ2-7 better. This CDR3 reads CASRPTSGSSSYEQYF. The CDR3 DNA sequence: TGTGCCAGCAGACCGACTAGCGGGAGCTCCTCCTACGAGCAGTACTTC.